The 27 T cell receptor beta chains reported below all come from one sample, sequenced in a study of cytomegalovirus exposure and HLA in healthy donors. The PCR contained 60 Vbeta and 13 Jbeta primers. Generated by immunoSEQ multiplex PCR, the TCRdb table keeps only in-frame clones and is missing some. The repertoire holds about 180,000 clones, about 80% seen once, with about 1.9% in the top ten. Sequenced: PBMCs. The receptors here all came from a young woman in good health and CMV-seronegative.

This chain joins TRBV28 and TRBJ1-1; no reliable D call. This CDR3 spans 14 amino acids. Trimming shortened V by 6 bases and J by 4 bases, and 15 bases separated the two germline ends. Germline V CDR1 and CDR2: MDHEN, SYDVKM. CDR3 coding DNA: TGTGCCAGCAGCAAATTCCTGGCGGTCACTGAAGCTTTCTTT. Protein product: CASSKFLAVTEAFF.

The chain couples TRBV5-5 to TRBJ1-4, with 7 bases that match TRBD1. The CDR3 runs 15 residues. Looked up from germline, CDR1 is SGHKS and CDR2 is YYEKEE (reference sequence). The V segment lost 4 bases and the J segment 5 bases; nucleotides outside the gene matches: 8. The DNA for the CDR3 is TGTGCCAGCAGCCCCCTGACAGGGCCGAATGAAAAACTGTTTTTT. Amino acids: CASSPLTGPNEKLFF.

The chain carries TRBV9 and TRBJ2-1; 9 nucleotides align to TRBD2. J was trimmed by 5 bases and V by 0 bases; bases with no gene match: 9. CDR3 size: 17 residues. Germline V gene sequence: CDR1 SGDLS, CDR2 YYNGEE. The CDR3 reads CASSVEPLAGSHNEQFF. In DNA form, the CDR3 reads TGTGCCAGCAGCGTAGAGCCCCTAGCGGGGTCCCACAATGAGCAGTTCTTC.

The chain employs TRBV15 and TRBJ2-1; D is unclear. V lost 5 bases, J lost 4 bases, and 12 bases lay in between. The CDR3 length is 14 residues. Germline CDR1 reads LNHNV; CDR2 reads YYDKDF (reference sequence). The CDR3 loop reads CATSSWPNYNEQFF. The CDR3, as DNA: TGTGCCACCAGCTCCTGGCCAAATTACAATGAGCAGTTCTTC.

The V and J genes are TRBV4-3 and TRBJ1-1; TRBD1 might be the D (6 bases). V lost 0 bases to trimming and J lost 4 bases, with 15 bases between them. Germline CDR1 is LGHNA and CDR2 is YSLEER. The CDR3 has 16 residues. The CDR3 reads CASSQEGGALPTEAFF. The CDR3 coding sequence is TGCGCCAGCAGCCAAGAAGGGGGGGCGCTTCCCACTGAAGCTTTCTTT.

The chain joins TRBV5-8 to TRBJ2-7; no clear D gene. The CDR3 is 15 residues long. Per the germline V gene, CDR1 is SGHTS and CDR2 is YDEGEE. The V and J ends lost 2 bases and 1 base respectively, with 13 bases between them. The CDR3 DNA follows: TGTGCCAGCAGCTTTGGTAGTCCCGCATCCTACGAGCAGTACTTC. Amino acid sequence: CASSFGSPASYEQYF.

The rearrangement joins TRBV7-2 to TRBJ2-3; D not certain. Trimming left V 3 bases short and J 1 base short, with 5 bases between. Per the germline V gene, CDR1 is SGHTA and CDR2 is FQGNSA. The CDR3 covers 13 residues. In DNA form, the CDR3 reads TGTGCCAGCAGCTTGCTAGGCACAGATACGCAGTATTTT. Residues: CASSLLGTDTQYF.

CDR3 in amino acids: CASSQQGSLRRGGAFF. The CDR3 DNA is TGTGCCAGCAGCCAACAAGGATCGTTGCGACGAGGTGGAGCTTTCTTT. The chain is built from TRBV4-2 and TRBJ1-1; no clear D. Trimming cost V 2 bases and J 10 bases, with 23 bases left between them. CDR3 length equals 16 residues. Germline CDR1 reads LGHNA; CDR2 reads YNFKEQ.

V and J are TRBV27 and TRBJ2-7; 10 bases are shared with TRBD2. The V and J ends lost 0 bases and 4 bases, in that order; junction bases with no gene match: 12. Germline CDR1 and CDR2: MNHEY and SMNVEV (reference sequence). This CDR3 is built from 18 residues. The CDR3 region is CASSLSVVAGGLAYEQYF. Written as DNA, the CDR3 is TGTGCCAGCAGTTTATCGGTGGTAGCGGGGGGCCTCGCTTACGAGCAGTACTTC.

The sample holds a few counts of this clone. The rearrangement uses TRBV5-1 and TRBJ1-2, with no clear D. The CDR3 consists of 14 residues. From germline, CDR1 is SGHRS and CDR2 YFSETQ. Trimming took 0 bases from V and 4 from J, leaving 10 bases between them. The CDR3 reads CASSLDAGSYGYTF. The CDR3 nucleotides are TGCGCCAGCAGCTTGGATGCAGGCAGCTATGGCTACACCTTC.

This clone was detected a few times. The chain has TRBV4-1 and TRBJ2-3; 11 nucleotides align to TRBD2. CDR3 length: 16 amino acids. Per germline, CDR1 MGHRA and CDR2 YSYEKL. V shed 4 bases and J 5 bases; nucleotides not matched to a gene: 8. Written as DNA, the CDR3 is TGCGCCAGCAGCCGACAACTAGCGGGGGCTGAAGATACGCAGTATTTT. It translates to CASSRQLAGAEDTQYF.

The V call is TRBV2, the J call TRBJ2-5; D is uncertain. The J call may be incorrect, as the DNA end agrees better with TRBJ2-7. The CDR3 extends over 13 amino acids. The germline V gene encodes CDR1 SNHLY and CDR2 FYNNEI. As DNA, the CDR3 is TGTGCCAGCAGTGAAGCAAACGGGTTCGAGCAGTACTTC. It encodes CASSEANGFEQYF.

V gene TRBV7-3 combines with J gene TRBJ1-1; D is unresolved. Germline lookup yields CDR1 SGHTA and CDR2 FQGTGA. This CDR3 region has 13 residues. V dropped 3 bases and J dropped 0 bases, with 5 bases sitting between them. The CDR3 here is CASSFDLNTEAFF. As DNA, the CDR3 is TGTGCCAGCAGCTTTGACTTGAACACTGAAGCTTTCTTT.

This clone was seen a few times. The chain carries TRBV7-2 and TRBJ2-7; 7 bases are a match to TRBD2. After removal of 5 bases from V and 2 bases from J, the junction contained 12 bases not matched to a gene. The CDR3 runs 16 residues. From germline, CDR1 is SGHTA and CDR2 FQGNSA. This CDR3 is CASSRLGAGIPYEQYF. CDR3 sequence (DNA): TGTGCCAGCAGCCGCTTAGGAGCGGGGATACCCTACGAGCAGTACTTC.

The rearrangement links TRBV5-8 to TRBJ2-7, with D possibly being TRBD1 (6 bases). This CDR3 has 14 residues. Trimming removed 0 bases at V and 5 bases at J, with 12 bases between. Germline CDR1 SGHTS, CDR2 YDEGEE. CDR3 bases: TGTGCCAGCAGCTTGGGGACCAGGGGTAACGAGCAGTACTTC. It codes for CASSLGTRGNEQYF. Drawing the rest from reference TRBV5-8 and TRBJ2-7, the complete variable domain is EAGVTQSPTHLIKTRGQQATLRCSPISGHTSVYWYQQALGLGLQFLLWYDEGEERNRGNFPPRFSGRQFPNYSSELNVNALELEDSALYLCASSLGTRGNEQYFGPGTRLTVT.

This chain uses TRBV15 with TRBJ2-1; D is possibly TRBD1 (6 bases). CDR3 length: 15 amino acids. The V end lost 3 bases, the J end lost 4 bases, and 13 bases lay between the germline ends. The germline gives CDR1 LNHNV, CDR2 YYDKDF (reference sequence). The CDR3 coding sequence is TGTGCCACCAGCAGGCGGACAGCTCAATACAATGAGCAGTTCTTC. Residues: CATSRRTAQYNEQFF.

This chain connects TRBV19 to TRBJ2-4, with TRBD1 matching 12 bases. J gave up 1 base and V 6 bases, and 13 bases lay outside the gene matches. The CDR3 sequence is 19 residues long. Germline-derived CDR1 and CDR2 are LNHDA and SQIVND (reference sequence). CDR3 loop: CASRPTPGQGARAKNIQYF. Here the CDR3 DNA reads TGTGCCAGTAGGCCCACCCCGGGACAGGGGGCTCGTGCCAAAAACATTCAGTACTTC.

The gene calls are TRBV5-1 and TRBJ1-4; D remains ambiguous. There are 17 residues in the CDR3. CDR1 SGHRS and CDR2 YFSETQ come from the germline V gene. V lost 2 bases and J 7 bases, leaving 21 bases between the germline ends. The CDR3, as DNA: TGCGCCAGCAGCTTCACGACCTTAGGCAGGCGGGGTGAAAAACTGTTTTTT. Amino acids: CASSFTTLGRRGEKLFF.

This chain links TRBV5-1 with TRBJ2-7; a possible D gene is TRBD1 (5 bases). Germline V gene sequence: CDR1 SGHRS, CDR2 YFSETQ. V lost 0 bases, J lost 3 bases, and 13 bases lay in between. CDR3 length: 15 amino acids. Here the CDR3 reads CASSLDAPGYYEQYF. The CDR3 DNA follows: TGCGCCAGCAGCTTGGACGCACCAGGGTACTACGAGCAGTACTTC. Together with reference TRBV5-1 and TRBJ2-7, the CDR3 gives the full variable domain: KAGVTQTPRYLIKTRGQQVTLSCSPISGHRSVSWYQQTPGQGLQFLFEYFSETQRNKGNFPGRFSGRQFSNSRSEMNVSTLELGDSALYLCASSLDAPGYYEQYFGPGTRLTVT.

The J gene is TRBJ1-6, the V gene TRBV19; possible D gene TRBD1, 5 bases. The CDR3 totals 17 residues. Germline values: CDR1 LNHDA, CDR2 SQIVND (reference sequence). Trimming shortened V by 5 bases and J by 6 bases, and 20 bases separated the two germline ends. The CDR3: CASSGGTRGRGNSPLHF. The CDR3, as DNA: TGTGCCAGTAGTGGAGGGACGAGGGGTCGAGGTAATTCACCCCTCCACTTT.

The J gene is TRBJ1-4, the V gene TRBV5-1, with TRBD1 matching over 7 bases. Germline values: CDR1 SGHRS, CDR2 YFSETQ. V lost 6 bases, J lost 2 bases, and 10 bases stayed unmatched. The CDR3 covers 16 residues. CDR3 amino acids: CASKRQGEFTNEKLFF. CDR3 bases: TGCGCCAGCAAACGACAGGGTGAATTCACTAATGAAAAACTGTTTTTT.

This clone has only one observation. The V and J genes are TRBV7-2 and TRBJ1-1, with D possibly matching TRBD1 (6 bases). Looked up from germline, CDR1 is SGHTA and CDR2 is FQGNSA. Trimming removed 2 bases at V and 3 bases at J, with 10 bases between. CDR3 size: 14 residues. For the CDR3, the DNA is TGTGCCAGCAGCTTACTCCAGGGGTACACTGAAGCTTTCTTT. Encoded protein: CASSLLQGYTEAFF.

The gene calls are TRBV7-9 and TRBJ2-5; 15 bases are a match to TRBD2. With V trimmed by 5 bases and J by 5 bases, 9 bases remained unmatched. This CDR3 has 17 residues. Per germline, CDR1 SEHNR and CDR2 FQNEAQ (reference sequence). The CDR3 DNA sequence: TGTGCCAGCAGCGCTGGGACTAGCGGGGGGTTTACGGAGACCCAGTACTTC. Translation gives CASSAGTSGGFTETQYF.

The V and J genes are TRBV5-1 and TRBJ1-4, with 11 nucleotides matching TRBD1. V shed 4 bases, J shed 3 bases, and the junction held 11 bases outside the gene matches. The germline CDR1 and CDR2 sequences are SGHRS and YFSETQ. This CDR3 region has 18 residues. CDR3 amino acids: CASSPTGQGALANEKLFF. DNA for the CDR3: TGCGCCAGCAGCCCGACTGGACAGGGGGCGCTGGCTAATGAAAAACTGTTTTTT.

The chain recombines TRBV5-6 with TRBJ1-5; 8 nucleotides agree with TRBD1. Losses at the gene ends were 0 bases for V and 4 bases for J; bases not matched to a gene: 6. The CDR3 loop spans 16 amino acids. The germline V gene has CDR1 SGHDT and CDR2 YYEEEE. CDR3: CASSLAAGQGNQPQHF. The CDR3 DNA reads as TGTGCCAGCAGCTTGGCCGCTGGACAGGGTAATCAGCCCCAGCATTTT.

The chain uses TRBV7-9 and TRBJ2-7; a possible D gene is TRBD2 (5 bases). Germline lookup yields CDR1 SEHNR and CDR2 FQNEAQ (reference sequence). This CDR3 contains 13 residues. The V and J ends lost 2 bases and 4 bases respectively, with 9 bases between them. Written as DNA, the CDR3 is TGTGCCAGCAGCTTACCGGGGTTATACGAGCAGTACTTC. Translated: CASSLPGLYEQYF.

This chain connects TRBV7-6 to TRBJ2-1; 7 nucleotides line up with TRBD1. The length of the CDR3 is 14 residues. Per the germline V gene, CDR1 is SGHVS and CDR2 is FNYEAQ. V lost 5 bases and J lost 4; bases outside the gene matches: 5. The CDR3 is CASSPGQNYNEQFF. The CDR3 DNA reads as TGTGCCAGCAGCCCGGGACAGAATTACAATGAGCAGTTCTTC.